This T cell receptor beta chain came from a study of blood T cell repertoires in COVID-19. Overall study context: Samples came from the United States, Italy and Spain, spanning acute and convalescent COVID-19.

Here immunoSEQ multiplex PCR was the method, and the copy in TCRdb shows in-frame clones only, minus some. The sample contains over 80,000 clones, approximately 79% of which appear only once. Sequenced material: peripheral blood. This clonotype originated in a man between 65 and 79 years old with COVID-19, enrolled during active disease.

CDR3 amino acids: CATRLLASTDTQYF. CDR3 sequence (DNA): TGTGCCACCAGGTTGCTAGCGAGCACAGATACGCAGTATTTT. This chain links TRBV15 with TRBJ2-3, with a weak D call TRBD2 (6 bases). The V and J ends lost 6 bases and 0 bases respectively, with 10 bases between them. The CDR3 contains 14 residues. CDR1 is LNHNV and CDR2 is YYDKDF in the germline V gene (reference sequence).